This T cell receptor beta chain was found in a study of OX40 agonist ivuxolimab in advanced cancers. For the study at large: From about 20 to 79 years was the age range, with a mean of about 54 years, and about 78% were male.

The data were produced by immunoSEQ multiplex PCR, yet TCRdb's version contains in-frame clones alone and is incomplete. The data contain more than 75,000 clones, over 75% of them singletons. About this clone: Its cognate antigen is unknown.

Broader study findings: Clonal expansion was among the lowest in partial responders at 0.1-3.0 mg/kg, especially CD8+. Nonresponders included some who also had low normalized T-cell clonal expansion.

With 9 bases clipped from V and 0 bases from J, the junction kept 4 bases outside the gene matches. This CDR3 is 15 amino acids long. Germline lookup yields CDR1 SNHLY and CDR2 FYNNEI. The sample consisted of CD4+ or CD8+ T cells sorted from blood, taken in a trial of the OX40 agonist ivuxolimab. The rearrangement links TRBV2 to TRBJ2-6; 8 nucleotides agree with TRBD1. The origin of this receptor is an adult with an advanced solid tumor such as melanoma, head and neck, liver or kidney cancer. CDR3 DNA sequence: TGTGCCAGTGGACAGGGTTACTCTGGGGCCAACGTCCTGACTTTC. This codes for CASGQGYSGANVLTF. Drawing the rest from reference TRBV2 and TRBJ2-6, the complete variable domain is EPEVTQTPSHQVTQMGQEVILRCVPISNHLYFYWYRQILGQKVEFLVSFYNNEISEKSEIFDDQFSVERPDGSNFTLKIRSTKLEDSAMYFCASGQGYSGANVLTFGAGSRLTVL.